This entry features one TCR beta chain sequence. The input lacks base qualities; no much larger clone sits a single base away. The data were obtained in a study of graft-versus-host responses after intestinal transplantation (dated by TCRdb to the early 2020s). In the study overall: The transplants that recipients got were multivisceral, liver-intestinal, or isolated intestinal. Every recipient was given anti-thymocyte globulin induction, then maintenance tacrolimus and steroids for two to three years. After intestinal transplantation, graft-versus-host and host-versus-graft alloreactive T cell clones were followed in the graft, circulation and bone marrow using bulk TCR-beta CDR3 sequencing. Alloreactive clones were identified by sequencing pre-transplant mixed lymphocyte reaction products and comparing them with unstimulated pre-transplant donor and recipient T cells. The cohort enrolled about two dozen intestinal transplant recipients, one of whom was a retransplant, and a few patients without pretransplant specimens were excluded. Donor T cell macrochimerism was defined as a peak of at least 4% donor T cells among recipient peripheral blood mononuclear cells. Instead of going to the commercial service, samples from three later patients were sequenced in-house on an Illumina MiSeq and processed with MiXCR. The research as a whole found: In patients with donor T cell macrochimerism, the allografts had high GvH to HvG T cell clonal ratios. Conclusions were limited by the relatively low number and heterogeneity of intestinal transplant patients. GvH clones were detected in recipient bone marrow, and some appeared earlier in ileal mucosa or blood, consistent with an intestinal mucosal origin. Peak levels of circulating GvH clones were associated with declines in HvG clones early after transplant.

This specimen's time point label, interpreted: cells obtained before transplantation from donor or recipient. Mixed lymphocyte reactions plated around 200,000 CFSE-labeled pre-transplant responders with around 200,000 irradiated violet-dye-labeled stimulators and were cultured for around six days. After the mixed lymphocyte reaction, proliferating CD3+CD4+CFSE-low and CD3+CD8+CFSE-low responder cells were FACS-sorted on a BD Influx sorter. The library was built by means of the immunoSEQ multiplex PCR assay. For most patients, genomic DNA was isolated with the Qiagen DNeasy Blood and Tissue Kit and shipped frozen to Adaptive Biotechnologies for TCR sequencing. For most patients, genomic DNA was subjected to high-throughput TCR-beta CDR3 sequencing by Adaptive Biotechnologies. The authors processed their data as follows. TCR sequencing data were retrieved from Adaptive's ImmunoSEQ software for 15 to 20 patients, whereas three other patients were processed with MiXCR and VDJtools. To correct CD4 versus CD8 sorting errors, sequences present in both subsets at a frequency ratio below 5:1 were removed. CDR3 nucleotide sequences shared between donor and recipient were removed because their origin could not be assigned. To be classed as alloreactive, a clone needed at least 2-fold expansion over unstimulated cells and a minimum CFSE-low frequency of 0.002% (template counts) or 0.001% (read counts). Mappable clones were those detected in sequenced pre-transplant spleen, lymph node, or MLR CFSE-low populations of the donor or recipient. Cumulative frequency of alloreactive clones was calculated as a percentage of all sequences weighted by copy number. TCRdb holds this immuneACCESS table with in-frame rearrangements only. Some clones are missing; in checked studies, unresolved V genes explain under half, and the rest has no known cause. V and J calls and clone size are given by that table; D and trimming were obtained from the DNA. The sample table lists about 25,000 clones, about 40% of them with a count of one. Together, the top ten hold over 0.55% of the sample.

Including the terminal cysteine and phenylalanine, the CDR3 comprises 14 residues. Only CDR3 DNA is held: 42 bases, read in frame from base 1. The germline V gene specifies LGHNA as CDR1 and YSLEER as CDR2. The V end loses 3 bases and the J end loses 2 bases, and a stretch of 10 bases separates them. The source was alloreactive CD4+ T cells from a mixed lymphocyte reaction culture, collected before intestinal transplant. The label giving this sample's cell subset or site can be read as: CFSE-low proliferating T cells sorted from roughly six-day pre-transplant mixed lymphocyte reaction (GvH or HvG direction). This TCR came from a human patient who received an intestinal transplant. Rearrangement joined TRBV4-3 to TRBJ2-5; a tentative D match to TRBD2 spans 5 bases. The CDR3 region: CASSQDWLQETQYF. The DNA sequence is given as TGCGCCAGCAGCCAGGACTGGCTACAAGAGACCCAGTACTTC.